Included here is one T cell receptor (beta chain) sequence, with context. Via MiXCR, TCRdb re-called the RT-PCR reads, giving one row per CDR3 protein. Of about 680,000 distinct CDR3 sequences listed, 14% are singletons. Looked up from germline, CDR1 is SGHTA and CDR2 is FQGNSA. CDR3 length: 15 amino acids. Between the trimmed V and J ends, which lost 2 bases and 2 bases, there was a span of 10 bases. The sample consisted of memory CD4+ T cells from blood. The chain recombines TRBV7-2 with TRBJ1-3; possible D gene TRBD1, 5 bases. The TCR was taken from a female donor in good health, serving as a healthy control. CDR3 sequence reads: CASSLNRDAGNTIYF. The CDR3 bases are TGTGCCAGCAGCTTAAACCGGGACGCTGGAAACACCATATATTTT.